The present TCR beta chain was sequenced within a study of T cell responses to AZD1222 COVID-19 vaccine. Assay used: immunoSEQ multiplex PCR; TCRdb lists only in-frame clones, some missing. Here the sample spans 120,000 or so clones, more than 85% being singletons. General observations from the study: Among the donors, most were white British and more were female, and clonal diversity was possibly underestimated. Receipt of two AZD1222 doses was followed by a rise in Spike-specific TCR breadth and depth. Across spike, vaccine-associated CD4 TCRs were found, dominant at 160-218 and 743-854.

On this clone: Its target is unknown.

Germline lookup yields CDR1 LGHDT and CDR2 YNNKEL (reference sequence). Germline trimming cut 4 bases from V and 2 bases from J; bases unmatched to any gene: 5. This CDR3 region has 16 residues. The TCR was taken from an adult in good health. The sample consisted of peripheral blood, taken on day 0 of MenACWY control vaccination. This chain uses TRBV3-1 (or the pseudogene TRBV3-2) with TRBJ2-3; 11 bases agree with TRBD2. This chain's CDR3 is CASSLGLAGPTDTQYF. The CDR3 DNA reads as TGTGCCAGCAGCCTCGGACTAGCGGGCCCCACAGATACGCAGTATTTT.